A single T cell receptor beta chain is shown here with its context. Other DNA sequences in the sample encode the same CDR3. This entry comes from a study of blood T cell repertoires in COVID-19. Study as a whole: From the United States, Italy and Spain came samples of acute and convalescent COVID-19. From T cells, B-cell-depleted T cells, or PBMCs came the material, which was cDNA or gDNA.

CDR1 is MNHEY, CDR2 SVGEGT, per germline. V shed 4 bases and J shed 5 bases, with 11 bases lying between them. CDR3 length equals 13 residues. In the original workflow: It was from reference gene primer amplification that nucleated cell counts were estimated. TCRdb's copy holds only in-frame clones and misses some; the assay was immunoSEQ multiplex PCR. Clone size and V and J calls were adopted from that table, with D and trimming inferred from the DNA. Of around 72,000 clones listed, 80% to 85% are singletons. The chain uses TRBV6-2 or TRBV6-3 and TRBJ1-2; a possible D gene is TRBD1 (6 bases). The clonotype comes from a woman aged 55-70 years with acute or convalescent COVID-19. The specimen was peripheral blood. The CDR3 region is CASSLDRSYGYTF. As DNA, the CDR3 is TGTGCCAGCAGTTTGGACAGATCTTATGGCTACACCTTC.